The clone carrying this T cell receptor beta chain was seen a single time. These data originate in a study of T cells after yellow fever vaccination. Germline V gene lookup returns CDR1 MDHEN and CDR2 SYDVKM. The CDR3 is 12 residues long. The V gene lost 6 bases and the J gene lost 3 bases, with 8 bases spanning the gap. Each CDR3 protein gets one entry after TCRdb re-called the 5' RACE reads with MiXCR. The table includes some 320,000 distinct CDR3 sequences, around 4.3% detected once. The rearrangement joins TRBV28 to TRBJ2-5; unclear D gene. This receptor was identified in a man aged 18 to 30 who received the YFV17D yellow fever vaccine. The sample was PBMCs, taken 15 days after the yellow fever booster vaccination. The CDR3 bases are TGTGCCAGCAGGAGAGAAGAAGAGACCCAGTACTTC. The encoded protein is CASRREEETQYF.